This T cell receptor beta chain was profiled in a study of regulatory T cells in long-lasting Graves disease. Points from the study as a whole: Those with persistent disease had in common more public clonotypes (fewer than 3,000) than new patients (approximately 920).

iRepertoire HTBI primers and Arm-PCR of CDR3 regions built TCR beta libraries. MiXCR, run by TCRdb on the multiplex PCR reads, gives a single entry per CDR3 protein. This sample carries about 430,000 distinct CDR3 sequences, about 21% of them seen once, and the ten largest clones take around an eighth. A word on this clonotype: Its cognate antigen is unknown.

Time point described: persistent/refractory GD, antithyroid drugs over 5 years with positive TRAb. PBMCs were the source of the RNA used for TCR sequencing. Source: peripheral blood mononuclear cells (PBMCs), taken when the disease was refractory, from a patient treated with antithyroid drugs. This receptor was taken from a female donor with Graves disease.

The CDR3 is CASSPRRLDAFF. The CDR3 DNA follows: TGTGCCAGCAGCCCTAGGCGGCTGGACGCTTTCTTT. V and J are TRBV7-9 and TRBJ1-1; unclear D gene. V dropped 5 bases and J dropped 11 bases, with 15 bases sitting between them. This CDR3 contains 12 residues. CDR1 is SEHNR, CDR2 FQNEAQ, per germline (reference sequence).